This TCR gamma chain appears in the sequencing data of a study of Vδ1+ human thymocytes. Broader study findings: In the thymus, TRG and TRD repertoires looked highly polyclonal with Gaussian CDR3 lengths. TRD repertoires were essentially private, unlike widely shared TRG clonotypes. Unlike peripheral blood Vdelta1+ controls, thymic delta-chain sequences included 20% to 25% Vdelta2 and few Vdelta3.

The template was reverse-transcribed extracted RNA. Multiplex PCR used pooled V-gene forward primers and a constant-region reverse primer to amplify CDR3s. TCRdb repeated clone calling on the multiplex PCR reads with CATT. The table lists about 22,000 gamma-chain clones, roughly an eighth of them singletons. This clone is classed as medium-sized. Its matching antigen is unknown. The sample holds other DNA sequences that translate to the same CDR3. Thymocytes were sorted as CD3+ TCRVdelta1+ TCRVdelta2- after alphabeta T cell depletion. This CDR3 contains 11 residues. Germline V gives CDR1 VENAVY, CDR2 YDSYNSRV. After removal of 6 bases from V and 3 bases from J, the junction contained 2 bases not matched to a gene.

Sequencing was done on a sample of Vdelta1+ gamma-delta thymocytes from the thymus. Subset in this sample: FACS-sorted CD3+ TCRalphabeta- TCRVdelta1+ TCRVdelta2- thymocytes. This clonotype was obtained from a child under three years old who had congenital heart surgery. J is TRGJ1 or TRGJ2 and V is TRGV8. The CDR3 nucleotides are TGTGCCACCTGGCTTTATTATAAGAAACTCTTT. It specifies CATWLYYKKLF.